The clone carrying this T cell receptor (beta chain) has only a few counts. The antigen is not known. This record belongs to a study of T cell repertoires in cytomegalovirus infection. Turning to the study itself: The authors relied on CMV epitopes, both recently identified HLA-C-restricted and well-studied HLA-B-restricted. Through public TCR beta signatures, both CMV infection and matching HLA type were indicated.

The trim removed 5 bases at V and 2 bases at J, leaving 8 bases unmatched. This CDR3 is 18 amino acids long. TCRdb itself ran the reads through MiXCR, one entry per CDR3 protein. Of some 800,000 distinct CDR3 sequences listed, 30% to 35% are singletons. Whole-study findings and limits: It was HLA-C-restricted CMV-specific TCR beta clonotypes that dominated the response ex vivo. Cumulative public TCR beta family frequency identified CMV carriers with the relevant HLA.

This clonotype was sampled from a human donor in good health (CMV status not recorded). Some clones in this sample may be carry-over from other donors' samples. V usage is TRBV12-3 or TRBV12-4 and J usage is TRBJ2-5; 16 nucleotides line up with TRBD2. This specimen was cultured CD8+ T cells from PBMCs, taken from culture after CMV antigen stimulation. CDR3 amino acids: CASSPGLAGGPWQETQYF. The CDR3 nucleotides read TGTGCCAGCAGTCCGGGACTAGCGGGGGGGCCGTGGCAAGAGACCCAGTACTTC.